This T cell receptor (beta chain) was documented in a study of blood T cell repertoires in COVID-19. The wider study: Collection of acute and convalescent COVID-19 samples took place in the United States, Italy and Spain. T cells, B-cell-depleted T cells, or PBMCs provided the cDNA or gDNA that served as material.

This CDR3 is built from 14 residues. Losses at the gene ends were 8 bases for V and 5 bases for J; bases not matched to a gene: 9. Germline CDR1 reads MNHEY; CDR2 reads SVGAGI. This clone occurred once. Original methodology: Scientists estimated how many nucleated cells there were by amplifying reference gene primers. Some clones are missing from TCRdb's copy, which holds only in-frame ones; the method was immunoSEQ multiplex PCR. That table supplies the V and J calls and clone size; D and trimming were determined from the DNA. The sample lists 100,000 or so clones, around four fifths occurring once. This sequence originates from an older woman with acute or convalescent COVID-19. The V call is TRBV6-5, the J call TRBJ1-1; 9 nucleotides agree with TRBD1. Sequenced: peripheral blood. The DNA for the CDR3 is TGTGCCAGCTGCCAGACAGGGGGGACGACTGAAGCTTTCTTT. Protein product: CASCQTGGTTEAFF.